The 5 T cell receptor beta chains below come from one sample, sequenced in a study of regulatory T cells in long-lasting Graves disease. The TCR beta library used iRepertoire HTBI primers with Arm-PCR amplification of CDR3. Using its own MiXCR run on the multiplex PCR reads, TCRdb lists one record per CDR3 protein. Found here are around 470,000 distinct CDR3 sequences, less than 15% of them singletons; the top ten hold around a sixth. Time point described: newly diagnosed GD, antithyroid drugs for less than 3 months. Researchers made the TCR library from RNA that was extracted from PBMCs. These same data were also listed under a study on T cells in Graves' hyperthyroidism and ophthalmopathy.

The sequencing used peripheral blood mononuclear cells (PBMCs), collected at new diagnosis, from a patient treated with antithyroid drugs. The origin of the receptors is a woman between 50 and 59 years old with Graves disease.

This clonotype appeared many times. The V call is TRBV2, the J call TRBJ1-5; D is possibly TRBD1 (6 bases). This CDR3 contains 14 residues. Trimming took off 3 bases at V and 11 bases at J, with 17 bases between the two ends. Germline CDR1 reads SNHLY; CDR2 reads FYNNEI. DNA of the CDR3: TGTGCCAGCAGTGAGGACAGACGTCTAGGGGCCCAGCATTTT. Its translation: CASSEDRRLGAQHF.

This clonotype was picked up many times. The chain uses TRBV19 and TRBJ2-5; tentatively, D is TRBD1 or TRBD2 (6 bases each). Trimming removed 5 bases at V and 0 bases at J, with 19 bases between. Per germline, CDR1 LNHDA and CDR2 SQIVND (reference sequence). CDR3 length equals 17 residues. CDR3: CASSQDPSGGHQETQYF. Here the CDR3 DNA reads TGTGCCAGTAGTCAAGACCCCTCTGGGGGGCACCAAGAGACCCAGTACTTC.

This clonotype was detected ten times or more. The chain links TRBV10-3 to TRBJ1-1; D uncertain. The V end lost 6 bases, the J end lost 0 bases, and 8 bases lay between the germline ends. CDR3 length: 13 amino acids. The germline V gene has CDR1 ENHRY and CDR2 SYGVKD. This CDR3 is CAISVLMNTEAFF. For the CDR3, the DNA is TGTGCCATCAGCGTACTGATGAACACTGAAGCTTTCTTT.

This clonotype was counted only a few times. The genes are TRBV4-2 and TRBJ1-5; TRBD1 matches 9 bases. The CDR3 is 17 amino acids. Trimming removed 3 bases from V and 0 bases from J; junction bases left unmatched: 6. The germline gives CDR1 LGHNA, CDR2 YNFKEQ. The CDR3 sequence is CASSQGTGTYSNQPQHF. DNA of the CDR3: TGTGCCAGCAGCCAGGGGACAGGGACCTATAGCAATCAGCCCCAGCATTTT.

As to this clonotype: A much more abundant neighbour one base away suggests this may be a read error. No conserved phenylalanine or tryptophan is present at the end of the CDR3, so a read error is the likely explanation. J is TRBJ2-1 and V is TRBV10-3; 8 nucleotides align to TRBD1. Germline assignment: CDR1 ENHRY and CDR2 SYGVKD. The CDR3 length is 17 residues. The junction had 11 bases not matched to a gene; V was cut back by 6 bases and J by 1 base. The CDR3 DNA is TGTGCCATCAGAGGACAGGGTAAAGATGAGTCCTACAATGAGCAGTTCTCC. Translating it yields CAIRGQGKDESYNEQFS.